A selection of T cell receptor beta chains follows, all from one sample in a study of patients and donors after allogeneic stem cell transplantation. MiXCR, applied by TCRdb to the RT-PCR reads, yields one record per CDR3 protein. The sample has about 160,000 distinct CDR3 sequences, 24% seen once. Sequencing used blood, either unsorted or a sorted T cell fraction (not recorded which). These TCRs come from a human donor who was either an allogeneic HSCT recipient or a stem cell or donor lymphocyte infusion donor (not recorded which). It is not recorded whose cells these are; they may come from a transplant donor. Both conserved end residues are part of each CDR3. A D gene is named only where the DNA matches it firmly. Clone size is shown for a subset of rows, as once, few, many or a class of expanded clone.

size: -; D: -; J: TRBJ1-6; V: TRBV12-3/TRBV12-4; CDR3: CASSLDVGNSPLHF; DNA: TGTGCCAGCAGTTTAGATGTGGGTAATTCACCCCTCCACTTT
size: -; D: TRBD1; J: TRBJ2-1; V: TRBV2; CDR3: CASGGQGSNEQFF; DNA: TGTGCCAGCGGAGGACAGGGCTCCAATGAGCAGTTCTTC
size: -; D: -; J: TRBJ1-5; V: TRBV24-1; CDR3: CATSDQGRNQPQHF; DNA: TGTGCCACCAGTGATCAAGGACGGAATCAGCCCCAGCATTTT
size: -; D: TRBD2; J: TRBJ2-3; V: TRBV20-1; CDR3: CSAWTSASTDTQYF; DNA: TGCAGTGCGTGGACTAGCGCGAGCACAGATACGCAGTATTTT
size: -; D: -; J: TRBJ2-1; V: TRBV24-1; CDR3: CATSDFDRWGFNEQFF; DNA: TGTGCCACCAGTGATTTTGACAGGTGGGGGTTCAATGAGCAGTTCTTC
size: -; D: TRBD2; J: TRBJ2-7; V: TRBV20-1; CDR3: CSARGGRLPYEQYF; DNA: TGCAGTGCGCGGGGCGGGAGACTCCCCTACGAGCAGTACTTC
size: few; D: TRBD1; J: TRBJ1-4; V: TRBV20-1; CDR3: CSARLGTGGVNEKLFF; DNA: TGCAGTGCTAGACTAGGAACAGGGGGTGTTAATGAAAAACTGTTTTTT
size: -; D: TRBD1; J: TRBJ1-2; V: TRBV7-9; CDR3: CASSSDTGTAENYGYTF; DNA: TGTGCCAGCAGCTCCGACACCGGGACAGCCGAGAACTATGGCTACACCTTC
size: few; D: -; J: TRBJ2-7; V: TRBV20-1; CDR3: CSAGGEPYEQYF; DNA: TGCAGTGCAGGGGGGGAGCCCTACGAGCAGTACTTC
size: -; D: -; J: TRBJ2-7; V: TRBV20-1; CDR3: CSASFPNEQYF; DNA: TGCAGTGCTAGTTTCCCGAACGAGCAGTACTTC
size: -; D: -; J: TRBJ2-7; V: TRBV4-1; CDR3: CASSQLLTGAGREQYF; DNA: TGCGCCAGCAGCCAACTTTTAACTGGGGCTGGTCGCGAGCAGTACTTC
size: many; D: -; J: TRBJ1-2; V: TRBV6-6; CDR3: CASSYPQGYDGYTF; DNA: TGTGCCAGCAGTTACCCACAGGGCTACGATGGCTACACCTTC
size: -; D: TRBD1; J: TRBJ1-6; V: TRBV6-5; CDR3: CACSFRQGASPLHF; DNA: TGTGCCTGCAGTTTCCGACAGGGGGCTTCACCCCTCCACTTT
size: many; D: -; J: TRBJ1-5; V: TRBV12-3/TRBV12-4; CDR3: CASISQVGQPQHF; DNA: TGTGCCAGCATATCCCAGGTAGGACAGCCCCAGCATTTT
size: -; D: TRBD1; J: TRBJ1-2; V: TRBV5-1; CDR3: CASSQRDSSYGYTF; DNA: TGCGCCAGCAGCCAAAGGGACAGCAGCTATGGCTACACCTTC
size: few; D: TRBD1; J: TRBJ1-1; V: TRBV20-1; CDR3: CSAKYRDRDTEAFF; DNA: TGCAGTGCAAAATACCGGGACAGGGACACTGAAGCTTTCTTT
size: many; D: TRBD1; J: TRBJ2-2; V: TRBV24-1; CDR3: CATSDSARRGLGGELFF; DNA: TGTGCCACCAGTGATTCCGCTCGCAGGGGGCTAGGCGGGGAGCTGTTTTTT
size: -; D: -; J: TRBJ2-4; V: TRBV5-1; CDR3: CASSLVQGTPIQYF; DNA: TGCGCCAGCAGCTTGGTACAGGGCACACCCATTCAGTACTTC
size: -; D: TRBD1; J: TRBJ1-5; V: TRBV6-5; CDR3: CASSSDRGHHSNQPQHF; DNA: TGTGCCAGCAGTTCGGACAGGGGACATCATAGCAATCAGCCCCAGCATTTT
size: few; D: -; J: TRBJ2-7; V: TRBV14; CDR3: CASSHAISRVYEQYF; DNA: TGTGCCAGCAGCCACGCAATCAGCAGAGTCTACGAGCAGTACTTC
size: few; D: -; J: TRBJ1-6; V: TRBV20-1; CDR3: CSAILGPSSRNSPLHF; DNA: TGCAGTGCCATTCTGGGTCCTTCATCGCGTAATTCACCCCTCCACTTT
size: -; D: -; J: TRBJ2-7; V: TRBV27; CDR3: CASSLSRAEYEQYF; DNA: TGTGCCAGCAGTTTATCGAGGGCCGAGTACGAGCAGTACTTC
size: few; D: -; J: TRBJ1-2; V: TRBV4-1; CDR3: CASSQLLVPGTNYGYTF; DNA: TGCGCCAGCAGCCAATTACTCGTCCCAGGAACTAACTATGGCTACACCTTC
size: -; D: -; J: TRBJ2-2; V: TRBV4-2; CDR3: CASSRRTTGVFGTGELFF; DNA: TGTGCCAGCAGCCGAAGGACTACAGGGGTTTTTGGCACCGGGGAGCTGTTTTTT
size: -; D: TRBD1; J: TRBJ2-7; V: TRBV29-1; CDR3: CSAGQGATYEQYF; DNA: TGCAGCGCTGGACAGGGGGCGACGTACGAGCAGTACTTC
size: -; D: -; J: TRBJ2-4; V: TRBV7-6; CDR3: CASSPFTDSKNIQYF; DNA: TGTGCCAGCAGCCCTTTCACGGACAGTAAAAACATTCAGTACTTC
size: -; D: -; J: TRBJ2-2; V: TRBV5-1; CDR3: CASSTGGRATGELFF; DNA: TGCGCCAGCAGCACCGGGGGAAGAGCCACCGGGGAGCTGTTTTTT